This TCR beta chain was found in a study of T cell repertoires in cytomegalovirus infection. Overall study: Used in the study were CMV epitopes, some recently identified and HLA-C-restricted, others well-studied and HLA-B-restricted. A matching HLA type, together with CMV infection, was signaled by public TCR beta signatures.

The CDR3 length is 15 residues. Trimming removed 2 bases at V and 1 base at J, with 9 bases between. TCRdb recomputed calls from the reads with MiXCR, one row per CDR3 protein. The sample lists fewer than 950,000 distinct CDR3 sequences, 32% occurring once. Points on this clonotype: Its matching antigen is unknown.

General study results and limits: HLA-C-restricted CMV clonotypes gave the most frequent clonotype in two of eight donors. Based on cumulative public TCR beta family frequency, carriers of CMV plus the relevant HLA were identified.

Sample: cultured CD8+ T cells from PBMCs, taken from culture after CMV antigen stimulation. V usage is TRBV12-3 or TRBV12-4 and J usage is TRBJ2-1; D uncertain. This clonotype originated in a human donor in good health (CMV status not recorded). Some clones in this sample may be carry-over from other donors' samples. CDR3 loop: CASSLKGRSYNEQFF. In nucleotides, the CDR3 is TGTGCCAGCAGTTTAAAGGGAAGGTCCTACAATGAGCAGTTCTTC.